What follows are 14 T cell receptor beta chains derived from one specimen sequenced in a study of human T cells and chemical hapten exposure. TCRdb reprocessed the RACE reads with MiXCR, giving one entry per CDR3 protein. The sample includes 95,000 or so distinct CDR3 sequences, over 9.5% of them seen just once. Documented time point: patch test 2, 6 weeks after DPC sensitization. The treatment here: therapeutic diphenylcyclopropenone sensitization with weekly scalp DPC. The starting material was whole blood, obtained in connection with sensitization to the hapten diphenylcyclopropenone (DPC). These receptors originate from a woman between 40 and 50 years old with alopecia areata. Some clones in this sample may be carry-over from other donors' samples.

The chain joins TRBV12-3 or TRBV12-4 to TRBJ2-2; the D call may be TRBD1 or TRBD2 (5 bases each). The CDR3 is made up of 16 amino acids. V lost 6 bases and J 5 bases, leaving 19 bases between the germline ends. The CDR3 DNA sequence: TGTGCCAGCAGATCCTCCAAGGGACCAACAACCGGGGAGCTGTTTTTT. Its translation: CASRSSKGPTTGELFF.

This clonotype was observed a handful of times. The chain has TRBV5-6 and TRBJ1-2; D is possibly TRBD1 (6 bases). The V end was cut by 0 bases, the J end by 0 bases, with 18 bases between. The CDR3 length is 18 residues. Germline-derived CDR1 and CDR2 are SGHDT and YYEEEE. The CDR3 loop is CASSLDRRAGQANYGYTF. The CDR3, as DNA: TGTGCCAGCAGCTTGGATCGTCGGGCGGGACAAGCTAACTATGGCTACACCTTC.

A few counts support this clonotype. V and J are TRBV5-1 and TRBJ2-1; 12 bases are a match to TRBD1. V was clipped by 2 bases and J by 9 bases; unmatched bases: 9. In germline, CDR1 is SGHRS, CDR2 YFSETQ. The CDR3 extends over 16 amino acids. Here the CDR3 reads CASSFNRDRGRTEQFF. The CDR3 nucleotides read TGCGCCAGCAGCTTTAACCGGGACAGGGGGCGCACTGAGCAGTTCTTC. Supplemented by reference TRBV5-1 and TRBJ2-1, the full variable domain reads KAGVTQTPRYLIKTRGQQVTLSCSPISGHRSVSWYQQTPGQGLQFLFEYFSETQRNKGNFPGRFSGRQFSNSRSEMNVSTLELGDSALYLCASSFNRDRGRTEQFFGPGTRLTVL.

J is TRBJ1-1 and V is TRBV28; D possibly corresponds to TRBD1 (5 bases). CDR3 length: 14 amino acids. V was cut by 3 bases and J by 1 base, with 9 bases left in between. Germline lookup yields CDR1 MDHEN and CDR2 SYDVKM. CDR3 region: CASSLPGSNTEAFF. DNA of the CDR3: TGTGCCAGCAGTTTGCCAGGGTCGAACACTGAAGCTTTCTTT.

This chain connects TRBV20-1 to TRBJ2-7; 8 positions agree with TRBD2. The CDR3 length is 16 residues. Germline V gives CDR1 DFQATT, CDR2 SNEGSKA (reference sequence). J lost 4 bases, V lost 5 bases, and 16 bases had no gene match. The CDR3, as DNA: TGCAGTGCTTCGCTGCCCTCGAGCGGGAGAGGTTACGAGCAGTACTTC. This encodes CSASLPSSGRGYEQYF.

In this sample, this clonotype turned up a few times. This sequence joins TRBV6-2 or TRBV6-3 and TRBJ2-7; 7 bases fit TRBD2. Losses at the gene ends were 7 bases for V and 5 bases for J; bases not matched to a gene: 14. The germline V gene encodes CDR1 MNHEY and CDR2 SVGEGT. The CDR3 is made up of 15 amino acids. The CDR3 nucleotides are TGTGCCAGCACCTTCCGGCGACTAGCAGACCACGAGCAGTACTTC. It codes for CASTFRRLADHEQYF.

There are many counts of this clonotype. This chain connects TRBV7-2 to TRBJ1-3; 11 nucleotides line up with TRBD1. J gave up 2 bases and V 3 bases, and 9 bases lay outside the gene matches. Germline V gene data show CDR1 as SGHTA and CDR2 as FQGNSA. The CDR3 covers 18 residues. In nucleotides, the CDR3 is TGTGCCAGCAGCTTGCTTATGCGGACAGGGGGCCCTGGAAACACCATATATTTT. It translates to CASSLLMRTGGPGNTIYF.

The chain uses TRBV7-2 and TRBJ2-7; TRBD2 agrees at 7 bases. Germline CDR1 SGHTA, CDR2 FQGNSA. Trimming took 3 bases from V and 5 from J; bases not matched to a gene: 10. The CDR3 has 15 amino acids. This CDR3 reads CASSFPSGNIDEQYF. Written as DNA, the CDR3 is TGTGCCAGCAGCTTCCCCAGCGGGAATATCGACGAGCAGTACTTC.

Ten or more counts support this clonotype. V is TRBV15 and J is TRBJ1-2, with D hard to call. Deletions cut 1 base from V and 4 bases from J, with 13 bases between. The V gene's germline CDR1 is LNHNV and CDR2 YYDKDF (reference sequence). CDR3 length: 15 amino acids. CDR3 nucleotides: TGTGCCACCAGCAGAGCGAGCGGCGGTCGCTATGGCTACACCTTC. It is translated as CATSRASGGRYGYTF.

Only a few counts were recorded for this clonotype. V usage is TRBV5-4 and J usage is TRBJ1-4; D might be TRBD1 (5 bases). The CDR3 contains 14 residues. In germline, CDR1 is SGHNT, CDR2 YYREEE (reference sequence). Trimming pared 3 bases from V and 0 bases from J, leaving 6 bases between. CDR3 nucleotides: TGTGCCAGCAGCTCCAGGGCAACTAATGAAAAACTGTTTTTT. Protein sequence: CASSSRATNEKLFF.

This clonotype showed up many times. The rearrangement links TRBV5-4 to TRBJ2-3; D possibly corresponds to TRBD2 (6 bases). The ends were cut back, 3 bases at V and 2 bases at J, with 16 bases in the middle. There are 16 residues in the CDR3. Looked up from germline, CDR1 is SGHNT and CDR2 is YYREEE (reference sequence). Here the CDR3 reads CASSYHRGGNTDTQYF. In DNA form, the CDR3 reads TGTGCCAGCAGCTACCACCGGGGCGGGAACACAGATACGCAGTATTTT.

The table lists this clonotype with a few counts. The CDR3 bases are TGTGCCAGCAGTTTGATTCTCGAGGATGGCTACACCTTC. It encodes CASSLILEDGYTF. This chain joins TRBV12-3 or TRBV12-4 and TRBJ1-2; D not resolved. CDR3 length equals 13 residues. The germline V and J ends were trimmed by 3 bases and 6 bases, with 11 bases remaining between them.

Concerning this clonotype itself: The CDR3 carries no conserved terminal phenylalanine or tryptophan, so it likely arises from a read error. This sequence joins TRBV20-1 and TRBJ2-1; 10 bases are shared with TRBD2. Germline-derived CDR1 and CDR2 are DFQATT and SNEGSKA (reference sequence). This CDR3 is 15 amino acids long. V trimming: 0 bases; J trimming: 7 bases; junction bases outside the gene matches: 6. The CDR3 sequence is CSARDPAGGSNEQFS. The CDR3 bases are TGCAGTGCTAGAGACCCAGCGGGAGGGTCAAATGAGCAGTTCTCC.

The V gene is TRBV27, the J gene TRBJ2-1; 9 bases fit TRBD1. This CDR3 contains 16 residues. The junction had 18 bases not matched to a gene; V was cut back by 8 bases and J by 10 bases. Germline V CDR1 and CDR2: MNHEY, SMNVEV (reference sequence). In DNA, the CDR3 is TGTGCCAGCGCACCTACAGGGGGCGGAGGAGACATGGAGCAGTTCTTC. Translated, it gives CASAPTGGGGDMEQFF.